Following are 27 T cell receptor beta chains from one sample sequenced in a study of monozygotic twins with inflammatory bowel disease. TCRdb reprocessed the 5' RACE reads and stores each CDR3 protein as one record, lacking DNA. Recorded for this sample: about 450,000 distinct CDR3 sequences. The source material was blood. The receptors originated from a human donor with ulcerative colitis or Crohn's disease, or a healthy co-twin of an affected twin (not recorded which).

The rearrangement uses TRBV20-1 and TRBJ1-2; TCRdb's D call, TRBD1, is unchecked because there is no DNA. The length of the CDR3 is 14 residues. In germline, CDR1 is DFQATT, CDR2 SNEGSKA (reference sequence). The CDR3 here is CSAPHPGQGSGYTF.

J is TRBJ1-1 and V is TRBV5-1. Germline CDR1 is SGHRS and CDR2 is YFSETQ. The CDR3 extends over 11 amino acids. The CDR3 is CASKGQESAFF.

This sequence joins TRBV7-9 and TRBJ2-2. The germline gives CDR1 SEHNR, CDR2 FQNEAQ (reference sequence). This CDR3 region has 15 residues. This chain's CDR3 is CASSPGAPNTGELFF.

This chain joins TRBV6-6 and TRBJ2-7. Germline V gene lookup returns CDR1 MNHNY and CDR2 SVGAGI (reference sequence). CDR3 length: 13 amino acids. CDR3 region: CASSLTITYEQYF.

The rearrangement links TRBV4-2 to TRBJ2-7; as DNA is missing, the TRBD1 call by TCRdb cannot be tested. The germline V gene has CDR1 LGHNA and CDR2 YNFKEQ. The CDR3 extends over 13 amino acids. The CDR3 sequence: CASSQEIWGEQYF.

The chain recombines TRBV10-3 with TRBJ1-1; with no DNA, the TCRdb D assignment of TRBD1 cannot be verified. Germline V gene data show CDR1 as ENHRY and CDR2 as SYGVKD. This CDR3 comprises 12 residues. CDR3 protein: CAISQTVSEAFF.

The chain is built from TRBV5-1 and TRBJ2-1; absent DNA, TCRdb's TRBD2 call cannot be checked. Germline loops: CDR1 SGHRS, CDR2 YFSETQ. This CDR3 contains 15 residues. Here the CDR3 reads CASSLWTSANNEQFF.

V gene TRBV7-2 combines with J gene TRBJ1-2; absent DNA, TCRdb's TRBD1 call cannot be checked. There are 12 residues in the CDR3. From germline, CDR1 is SGHTA and CDR2 FQGNSA. This chain's CDR3 is CASSLGGAGYTF.

The gene calls are TRBV5-4 and TRBJ2-2; the D call of TRBD2 rests on TCRdb alone, since no DNA is present to check it. Germline lookup yields CDR1 SGHNT and CDR2 YYREEE (reference sequence). CDR3 length equals 17 residues. The CDR3 loop reads CASSLVAGGWNTGELFF.

V usage is TRBV10-3 and J usage is TRBJ2-3; TCRdb reports TRBD2, a call that lacks DNA to check it against. Germline V gives CDR1 ENHRY, CDR2 SYGVKD. This CDR3 comprises 13 residues. Here the CDR3 reads CATLPGYTDTQYF.

V gene TRBV7-8 combines with J gene TRBJ1-1; TCRdb lists TRBD1, though no DNA is available to test this call. This CDR3 contains 15 residues. CDR1 and CDR2 from the germline V gene are SGHVS and FQNEAQ. CDR3 region: CASSFRELWNTEAFF.

The chain combines TRBV5-6 with TRBJ2-1; the D call of TRBD1 rests on TCRdb alone, since no DNA is present to check it. Germline CDR1 is SGHDT and CDR2 is YYEEEE. This CDR3 is 16 amino acids long. CDR3 loop: CASSSGSGTGYNEQFF.

The chain joins TRBV7-3 to TRBJ1-5; TCRdb selects TRBD1, and the lack of DNA leaves this call unchecked. CDR1 and CDR2 (germline): SGHTA, FQGTGA. The CDR3 extends over 14 amino acids. The CDR3 is CASSQQGGNQPQHF.

J is TRBJ1-1 and V is TRBV29-1; the D gene TCRdb calls, TRBD1, cannot be checked with no DNA. CDR1 is SQVTM, CDR2 ANQGSEA, per germline. The CDR3 covers 11 residues. CDR3 residues: CSVRADTEAFF.

This chain uses TRBV11-1 with TRBJ1-5; the D call of TRBD1 rests on TCRdb alone, since no DNA is present to check it. The CDR3 consists of 18 residues. The germline CDR1 and CDR2 sequences are SGHAT and FQDESV (reference sequence). The CDR3 reads CASSHPNRDRNSNQPQHF.

V and J are TRBV7-8 and TRBJ1-4; with no DNA, the TCRdb D assignment of TRBD1 cannot be verified. Per the germline V gene, CDR1 is SGHVS and CDR2 is FQNEAQ. CDR3 length equals 15 residues. The CDR3 sequence is CASSLVDRGREKLFF. The entire variable domain, with the rest obtained from reference TRBV7-8 and TRBJ1-4, is as follows: GAGVSQSPRYKVAKRGQDVALRCDPISGHVSLFWYQQALGQGPEFLTYFQNEAQLDKSGLPSDRFFAERPEGSVSTLKIQRTQQEDSAVYLCASSLVDRGREKLFFGSGTQLSVL.

V gene TRBV5-1 combines with J gene TRBJ1-2. There are 14 residues in the CDR3. Germline CDR1 is SGHRS and CDR2 is YFSETQ. The CDR3 protein is CASSLDTRGYGYTF.

The V call is TRBV6-5, the J call TRBJ2-3; TCRdb picks TRBD1, but there is no DNA to check that call. Germline V lookup: CDR1 MNHEY, CDR2 SVGAGI. This CDR3 spans 16 amino acids. CDR3 region: CASSYSGLSRDSLLHF.

The chain is built from TRBV7-6 and TRBJ1-2; TCRdb returns TRBD1, unconfirmable since there is no DNA. The CDR3 covers 13 residues. Per germline, CDR1 SGHVS and CDR2 FNYEAQ. CDR3 residues: CASSPLGEIGYTF.

The chain combines TRBV5-1 with TRBJ2-1; without DNA, the TCRdb call of TRBD1 cannot be checked. CDR3 length: 18 amino acids. Germline values: CDR1 SGHRS, CDR2 YFSETQ. CDR3: CASSRRDRATIWDNEQFF. Drawing the rest from reference TRBV5-1 and TRBJ2-1, the complete variable domain is KAGVTQTPRYLIKTRGQQVTLSCSPISGHRSVSWYQQTPGQGLQFLFEYFSETQRNKGNFPGRFSGRQFSNSRSEMNVSTLELGDSALYLCASSRRDRATIWDNEQFFGPGTRLTVL.

The chain combines TRBV7-9 with TRBJ2-2; TCRdb returns TRBD2, unconfirmable since there is no DNA. The germline V gene has CDR1 SEHNR and CDR2 FQNEAQ (reference sequence). The CDR3 runs 15 residues. The CDR3 protein is CASTISGVNTGELFF.

The chain links TRBV7-6 to TRBJ2-3. This CDR3 spans 15 amino acids. The germline gives CDR1 SGHVS, CDR2 FNYEAQ. The CDR3 sequence is CASSQSSTFTDTQYF.

The chain has TRBV19 and TRBJ1-6; TCRdb's D gene call, TRBD1, goes unchecked for lack of DNA. The germline CDR1 and CDR2 sequences are LNHDA and SQIVND (reference sequence). This CDR3 has 14 residues. CDR3 amino acids: CASSPRTVPPALHF.

The rearrangement uses TRBV5-1 and TRBJ1-1; as DNA is missing, the TRBD1 call by TCRdb cannot be tested. The germline CDR1 and CDR2 sequences are SGHRS and YFSETQ. This CDR3 region has 14 residues. This CDR3 is CASSSGQSDTEAFF. Using reference TRBV5-1 and TRBJ1-1 for the parts outside the CDR3, the full variable domain is KAGVTQTPRYLIKTRGQQVTLSCSPISGHRSVSWYQQTPGQGLQFLFEYFSETQRNKGNFPGRFSGRQFSNSRSEMNVSTLELGDSALYLCASSSGQSDTEAFFGQGTRLTVV.

The V and J genes are TRBV10-3 and TRBJ1-1. Germline CDR1 is ENHRY and CDR2 is SYGVKD. This CDR3 spans 15 amino acids. The CDR3 sequence is CAIRGATGINTEAFF.

This chain joins TRBV5-6 and TRBJ1-2; absent DNA, TCRdb's TRBD1 call cannot be checked. CDR1 and CDR2 from the germline V gene are SGHDT and YYEEEE. This CDR3 contains 15 residues. This CDR3 reads CASSLEWGRNYGYTF.

The chain employs TRBV5-1 and TRBJ2-7; absent DNA, TCRdb's TRBD2 call cannot be checked. The CDR3 length is 14 residues. Germline V gives CDR1 SGHRS, CDR2 YFSETQ. The CDR3 spells CASSLSGDLYEQYF.